These 8 T cell receptor beta chains came from one sample sequenced in a study of blood T cells in healthy people across ages. A J-beta primer mix and a sample-barcoded 5' primer were used in a second PCR of about 7 to 12 cycles. One entry per CDR3 protein results from TCRdb running MiXCR on the 5' RACE reads. The sample carries over 1,500,000 distinct CDR3 sequences, roughly 50% recorded once. The specimen sequenced was blood. The source is a woman in her thirties or forties in good health.

This chain connects TRBV28 to TRBJ2-5; possibly TRBD1 for D (6 bases). The DNA end is more similar to TRBJ2-7, so the J call may be wrong. Germline V CDR1 and CDR2: MDHEN, SYDVKM. The CDR3 is 15 amino acids. CDR3 sequence (DNA): TGTGCCAGCAGTTTTAATTTACAGGGCCAACACGAGCAGTACTTC. Protein sequence: CASSFNLQGQHEQYF.

This clonotype showed up just a few times. The chain couples TRBV7-9 to TRBJ2-7, with D hard to call. V was cut by 6 bases and J by 0 bases, with 15 bases left in between. Per germline, CDR1 SEHNR and CDR2 FQNEAQ (reference sequence). The CDR3 spans 15 residues. The CDR3 DNA reads as TGTGCCAGCAGTCACGTTTCAGTCAGCTCCTACGAGCAGTACTTC. Translating it yields CASSHVSVSSYEQYF.

The chain has TRBV20-1 and TRBJ1-2, with 9 nucleotides matching TRBD1. With 3 bases clipped from V and 4 bases from J, the junction kept 9 bases outside the gene matches. Germline loops: CDR1 DFQATT, CDR2 SNEGSKA (reference sequence). There are 15 residues in the CDR3. The CDR3 spells CSARLQGAVGYGYTF. For the CDR3, the DNA is TGCAGTGCTAGGTTACAGGGGGCCGTGGGCTATGGCTACACCTTC.

The chain has TRBV28 and TRBJ2-6; 10 bases line up with TRBD1. The CDR3 totals 20 residues. From germline, CDR1 is MDHEN and CDR2 SYDVKM. J lost 2 bases, V lost 6 bases, and 16 bases had no gene match. The CDR3 region has the DNA TGTGCCAGCAGCTCCCGACAGGGGGCGAGAAATAACGCTGGGGCCAACGTCCTGACTTTC. This encodes CASSSRQGARNNAGANVLTF.

This clonotype occurred a few times. The chain recombines TRBV13 with TRBJ2-6; D ambiguous. CDR1 is PRHDT, CDR2 FYEKMQ, per germline (reference sequence). Trimming cost V 4 bases and J 3 bases, with 7 bases left between them. The CDR3 contains 14 residues. The CDR3 reads CASSSFNGANVLTF. In DNA, the CDR3 is TGTGCCAGCAGCTCCTTTAATGGGGCCAACGTCCTGACTTTC.

The chain is built from TRBV12-3 or TRBV12-4 and TRBJ2-7; D ambiguous. The CDR3 spans 14 residues. Trimming took off 2 bases at V and 3 bases at J, with 11 bases between the two ends. This CDR3 is CASSLPGPYYEQYF. The DNA of the CDR3 is TGTGCCAGCAGTTTACCTGGACCCTACTACGAGCAGTACTTC.

In DNA form, the CDR3 reads TGCAGCGTTGGGGACAGGGGGTTTAGCGATACGCAGTATTTT. Protein product: CSVGDRGFSDTQYF. The rearrangement joins TRBV29-1 to TRBJ2-3; 11 bases fit TRBD1. The V gene end was trimmed by 4 bases and the J gene end by 6 bases; junction bases not matched to a gene: 6. This CDR3 is built from 14 residues. Germline CDR1 reads SQVTM; CDR2 reads ANQGSEA.

The CDR3 bases are TGCAGCGTACGGGGGCCTGCCCGAGGGAACTATGGCTACACCTTC. Its protein product is CSVRGPARGNYGYTF. The rearrangement joins TRBV29-1 to TRBJ1-2; TRBD1 might be the D (6 bases). Between the trimmed V and J ends, which lost 6 bases and 2 bases, there was a span of 19 bases. Germline V lookup: CDR1 SQVTM, CDR2 ANQGSEA. The CDR3 consists of 15 residues.